A single sample gave rise to the 21 T cell receptor beta chains below, sequenced in a study of cytomegalovirus exposure and HLA in healthy donors. Profiling relied on immunoSEQ multiplex PCR, and the TCRdb table lists in-frame clones only, not all of them. The data contain over 150,000 clones, under 95% of them seen just once; the ten biggest clones take up more than 2.5%. Sequencing was performed on PBMCs. The origin of the receptors is a woman younger than 35 in good health and CMV-seropositive.

The chain uses TRBV12-5 and TRBJ1-2; 8 bases align to TRBD1. This CDR3 is 16 amino acids long. CDR1 and CDR2 (germline): LGHNT, FRNRAP. V was pared by 1 base and J by 3 bases, with 7 bases of the junction left unmatched. The CDR3 DNA reads TGTGCTAGTGGTTTGGCTCGGGCAGGGGGCGACTATGGCTACACCTTC. Its protein product is CASGLARAGGDYGYTF.

This chain connects TRBV12-2 to TRBJ2-7; the D call of TRBD2 is as the table states it, not checked on the DNA. TRBV12-2 is shown as a pseudogene. The length of the CDR3 is 15 residues. CDR3 loop: CASRFPSTGSYEQYF. The CDR3 region has the DNA TGTGCAAGTCGCTTCCCCTCAACGGGATCCTACGAGCAGTACTTC.

The chain recombines TRBV7-9 with TRBJ2-3, with D possibly being TRBD1 (6 bases). Germline V gives CDR1 SEHNR, CDR2 FQNEAQ (reference sequence). The CDR3 has 16 residues. V lost 4 bases, J lost 4 bases, and 18 bases lay in between. The CDR3 bases are TGTGCCAGCAGCTGGGGGCTTCAGGGGCCCGCAGATACGCAGTATTTT. Its translation is CASSWGLQGPADTQYF.

A remark on this clone: One junction end disagrees with the germline gene, perhaps due to a read error. This CDR3 reads CASSLSLAGGTHF. CDR3 bases: TGTGCCAGCAGTTTATCTCTAGCGGGAGGTACTCACTTC. The V gene is TRBV28, the J gene TRBJ2-7; 11 bases match TRBD2. CDR1 is MDHEN and CDR2 is SYDVKM in the germline V gene. The CDR3 totals 13 residues.

This clone was detected once. J is TRBJ2-7 and V is TRBV4-1; D is perhaps TRBD2 (5 bases). Per germline, CDR1 MGHRA and CDR2 YSYEKL. V lost 2 bases and J lost 3, with 14 bases in between. This CDR3 region has 15 residues. The CDR3 DNA sequence: TGCGCCAGCAGCCAAAAGGAGGATCCCGACTACGAGCAGTACTTC. Protein sequence: CASSQKEDPDYEQYF.

The chain's CDR3 is CASSPTPTGKGPQHF. CDR3 nucleotide sequence: TGCGCCAGCAGCCCTACCCCGACGGGGAAAGGACCCCAGCATTTT. The V and J genes are TRBV5-1 and TRBJ1-5; no clear D gene. The germline V gene has CDR1 SGHRS and CDR2 YFSETQ. The CDR3 extends over 15 amino acids. Between the trimmed V and J ends, which lost 4 bases and 10 bases, there was a span of 21 bases.

The chain recombines TRBV6-5 with TRBJ2-5, with D possibly matching TRBD2 (6 bases). The length of the CDR3 is 16 residues. V lost 2 bases and J lost 3, with 16 bases in between. Per germline, CDR1 MNHEY and CDR2 SVGAGI. The CDR3 is CASSYVRGSEKETQYF. Here the CDR3 DNA reads TGTGCCAGCAGTTACGTCCGGGGGTCAGAGAAAGAGACCCAGTACTTC.

The chain joins TRBV18 to TRBJ2-7; 11 nucleotides align to TRBD2. This CDR3 comprises 15 residues. Germline assignment: CDR1 KGHSH and CDR2 LQKENI. After removal of 4 bases from V and 0 bases from J, the junction contained 2 bases not matched to a gene. The CDR3 is CASSLTSGSSYEQYF. In nucleotides, the CDR3 is TGTGCCAGCTCACTTACTAGCGGGAGCTCCTACGAGCAGTACTTC.

This clone was detected many times. This chain uses TRBV4-2 with TRBJ1-2; D might be TRBD1 (5 bases). CDR3 length: 16 residues. Germline values: CDR1 LGHNA, CDR2 YNFKEQ. V was clipped by 2 bases and J by 5 bases, with 18 bases between them. The CDR3: CASSQLLDNRKYGYTF. CDR3 DNA: TGTGCCAGCAGCCAACTTCTGGACAACCGCAAGTATGGCTACACCTTC.

The chain is built from TRBV4-1 and TRBJ1-1; TRBD1 aligns across 12 bases. The CDR3 contains 19 residues. CDR1 and CDR2 from the germline V gene are MGHRA and YSYEKL. The ends lost 0 bases at V and 1 base at J; junction bases unmatched: 9. CDR3 in DNA: TGCGCCAGCAGCCAAGATTGGGGGGGACAGGGGGCCCCGAACACTGAAGCTTTCTTT. Translating it yields CASSQDWGGQGAPNTEAFF.

The chain has TRBV5-4 and TRBJ1-4; D call uncertain. V dropped 0 bases and J dropped 5 bases, with 8 bases sitting between them. Germline V gene lookup returns CDR1 SGHNT and CDR2 YYREEE (reference sequence). The length of the CDR3 is 14 residues. The CDR3 sequence: CASSLAGYNEKLFF. The CDR3 nucleotides are TGTGCCAGCAGCTTGGCAGGCTACAATGAAAAACTGTTTTTT. The whole variable domain, remainder taken from reference TRBV5-4 and TRBJ1-4, is ETGVTQSPTHLIKTRGQQVTLRCSSQSGHNTVSWYQQALGQGPQFIFQYYREEENGRGNFPPRFSGLQFPNYSSELNVNALELDDSALYLCASSLAGYNEKLFFGSGTQLSVL.

The CDR3 region has the DNA TGTGCCAGCAGCCCCCGGGGGGTGATACCCAGTGGGGAGACCCAGTACTTC. Translation gives CASSPRGVIPSGETQYF. The chain joins TRBV9 to TRBJ2-5, with 7 bases that match TRBD2. CDR1 SGDLS and CDR2 YYNGEE come from the germline V gene. The length of the CDR3 is 17 residues. After removal of 4 bases from V and 5 bases from J, the junction contained 17 bases not matched to a gene.

V and J are TRBV6-5 and TRBJ2-7; D is possibly TRBD2 (6 bases). This CDR3 spans 9 amino acids. CDR1 and CDR2 from the germline V gene are MNHEY and SVGAGI. The CDR3 nucleotides are TGTGGGAGGGGCTACGAGCAGTACTTC. It encodes CGRGYEQYF.

The chain employs TRBV30 and TRBJ1-1, with a weak D call TRBD1 (6 bases). Germline V gene sequence: CDR1 GTSNPN, CDR2 SVGIG (reference sequence). V lost 3 bases to trimming and J lost 0 bases, with 11 bases between them. The CDR3 spans 14 residues. In DNA form, the CDR3 reads TGTGCCTGGAGGGGGCAGGGGATGAACACTGAAGCTTTCTTT. It specifies CAWRGQGMNTEAFF.

In this sample, this clone turned up a few times. This chain uses TRBV6-1 with TRBJ2-7, with a tentative D call TRBD1 (5 bases). Germline CDR1 and CDR2: MNHNS and SASEGT. The germline V and J ends were trimmed by 7 bases and 4 bases, with 14 bases remaining between them. The CDR3 has 13 amino acids. The CDR3 sequence is CASTSDTYYEQYF. The DNA of the CDR3 is TGTGCCAGCACATCGGACACTTATTACGAGCAGTACTTC.

The gene calls are TRBV5-1 and TRBJ1-1, with D maybe TRBD1 (5 bases). Trimming took 0 bases from V and 4 from J, leaving 10 bases between them. The CDR3 runs to 14 residues. Germline CDR1 SGHRS, CDR2 YFSETQ. The CDR3 here is CASSLEGVVTEAFF. The CDR3 bases are TGCGCCAGCAGCTTGGAAGGGGTCGTCACTGAAGCTTTCTTT.

The chain uses TRBV28 and TRBJ1-5, with 10 positions matching TRBD1. Germline lookup yields CDR1 MDHEN and CDR2 SYDVKM. This CDR3 has 14 amino acids. Trimming took 10 bases from V and 11 from J; bases not matched to a gene: 14. The CDR3, as DNA: TGTGCCACCCTACTGGTGGACAGGGGGAACTCCCAGCATTTT. This sequence encodes CATLLVDRGNSQHF.

The chain joins TRBV5-5 to TRBJ2-7; D possibly corresponds to TRBD1 (5 bases). The germline V gene encodes CDR1 SGHKS and CDR2 YYEKEE (reference sequence). The CDR3 has 13 residues. V lost 4 bases and J 5 bases, leaving 13 bases between the germline ends. CDR3 region: CASSRSRVDEQYF. The DNA of the CDR3 is TGTGCCAGCAGCCGGAGCAGGGTTGACGAGCAGTACTTC.

The V and J genes are TRBV5-1 and TRBJ1-2; 7 bases map to TRBD1. The germline gives CDR1 SGHRS, CDR2 YFSETQ. CDR3 length equals 14 residues. V lost 0 bases to trimming and J lost 1 base; unmatched junction nucleotides: 0. In nucleotides, the CDR3 is TGCGCCAGCAGCTTGGGACAGGGTAACTATGGCTACACCTTC. Translation: CASSLGQGNYGYTF.

CDR3 residues: CASSARTGQGGYTF. The CDR3 DNA is TGTGCCAGCAGTGCCCGGACAGGGCAGGGTGGCTACACCTTC. The rearrangement joins TRBV2 to TRBJ1-2; 8 bases match TRBD1. Germline trimming cut 4 bases from V and 7 bases from J; bases unmatched to any gene: 8. This CDR3 has 14 amino acids. The germline gives CDR1 SNHLY, CDR2 FYNNEI.

The V call is TRBV11-2, the J call TRBJ2-7; TRBD1 aligns across 8 bases. The CDR3 contains 13 residues. Losses at the gene ends were 4 bases for V and 2 bases for J; bases not matched to a gene: 1. Germline V CDR1 and CDR2: SGHAT, FQNNGV. The chain's CDR3 is CASSSTGAYEQYF. CDR3 DNA sequence: TGTGCCAGCAGCTCGACAGGGGCCTACGAGCAGTACTTC.